The 9 T cell receptor beta chains below come from one sample, sequenced in a study of T cell responses to AZD1222 COVID-19 vaccine. Sequenced by immunoSEQ multiplex PCR; TCRdb stores in-frame clones only, minus some. The sample consists of approximately 130,000 clones, 70% to 90% of them appearing once. The sample was peripheral blood, taken 28 days after the second AZD1222 dose. The receptors come from an adult who received the AZD1222 COVID-19 vaccine.

This clone has a handful of counts. The V and J genes are TRBV7-9 and TRBJ2-3; no clear D gene. Trimming cost V 1 base and J 2 bases, with 4 bases left between them. Per germline, CDR1 SEHNR and CDR2 FQNEAQ (reference sequence). This CDR3 comprises 13 residues. As DNA, the CDR3 is TGTGCCAGCAGCTTAGGGCCCACAGATACGCAGTATTTT. As protein: CASSLGPTDTQYF.

CDR3 sequence reads: CASSPRGPGELFF. CDR3 in DNA: TGTGCCAGCAGCCCCAGGGGCCCCGGGGAGCTGTTTTTT. The chain carries TRBV5-5 and TRBJ2-2; TRBD1 might be the D (6 bases). Between the trimmed V and J ends, which lost 4 bases and 6 bases, there was a span of 10 bases. The germline gives CDR1 SGHKS, CDR2 YYEKEE (reference sequence). The CDR3 loop spans 13 amino acids.

This chain uses TRBV6-6 with TRBJ2-7; 9 bases match TRBD1. The length of the CDR3 is 15 residues. Germline CDR1 reads MNHNY; CDR2 reads SVGAGI (reference sequence). The ends lost 5 bases at V and 2 bases at J; junction bases unmatched: 7. The CDR3 sequence is CASSTSDRGPYEQYF. In DNA, the CDR3 is TGTGCCAGCAGTACCTCGGACAGGGGTCCCTACGAGCAGTACTTC.

The V call is TRBV4-1, the J call TRBJ2-5; unclear D gene. CDR3 length: 13 amino acids. V was shortened by 1 base and J by 4 bases, with 7 bases between the two germline ends. The germline gives CDR1 MGHRA, CDR2 YSYEKL. CDR3 coding DNA: TGCGCCAGCAGCCAAGGGATCCGAGAGACCCAGTACTTC. It is translated as CASSQGIRETQYF.

This clone was seen just once. V usage is TRBV27 and J usage is TRBJ1-1; TRBD1 is a possible D gene (5 bases). This CDR3 has 14 amino acids. Deletions cut 2 bases from V and 0 bases from J, with 7 bases between. The germline gives CDR1 MNHEY, CDR2 SMNVEV (reference sequence). The CDR3 sequence is CASSLGGVNTEAFF. CDR3 in DNA: TGTGCCAGCAGTTTAGGGGGGGTGAACACTGAAGCTTTCTTT.

V and J are TRBV4-3 and TRBJ2-1; 10 positions match TRBD2. Trimming at V came to 4 bases and at J to 5 bases, leaving 5 bases not matched to a gene. This CDR3 comprises 15 residues. Germline lookup yields CDR1 LGHNA and CDR2 YSLEER. For the CDR3, the DNA is TGCGCCAGCAGCCGCTTACTAGCGGGGAACAATGAGCAGTTCTTC. Its protein is CASSRLLAGNNEQFF.

The chain has TRBV23-1 and TRBJ2-1; 11 bases are a match to TRBD2. TRBV23-1 is an ORF, with its function uncertain. This CDR3 contains 18 residues. The ends lost 0 bases at V and 0 bases at J; junction bases unmatched: 4. CDR3 residues: CASSQSTGTSGSYNEQFF. CDR3 in DNA: TGCGCCAGCAGTCAATCTACAGGGACTAGCGGCTCCTACAATGAGCAGTTCTTC.

The chain employs TRBV18 and TRBJ1-4; 10 bases align to TRBD1. The CDR3 is 14 residues long. The germline gives CDR1 KGHSH, CDR2 LQKENI. After removal of 3 bases from V and 7 bases from J, the junction contained 2 bases not matched to a gene. CDR3 sequence reads: CASSPDRGSEKLFF. CDR3 coding DNA: TGTGCCAGCTCACCGGACAGGGGGAGTGAAAAACTGTTTTTT.

The chain has TRBV5-1 and TRBJ1-1; 8 bases are shared with TRBD1. This CDR3 spans 15 amino acids. The germline V gene has CDR1 SGHRS and CDR2 YFSETQ. After removal of 1 base from V and 3 bases from J, the junction contained 5 bases not matched to a gene. CDR3 bases: TGCGCCAGCAGCTTGTTCGGACAGGGAGACACTGAAGCTTTCTTT. Translation gives CASSLFGQGDTEAFF.